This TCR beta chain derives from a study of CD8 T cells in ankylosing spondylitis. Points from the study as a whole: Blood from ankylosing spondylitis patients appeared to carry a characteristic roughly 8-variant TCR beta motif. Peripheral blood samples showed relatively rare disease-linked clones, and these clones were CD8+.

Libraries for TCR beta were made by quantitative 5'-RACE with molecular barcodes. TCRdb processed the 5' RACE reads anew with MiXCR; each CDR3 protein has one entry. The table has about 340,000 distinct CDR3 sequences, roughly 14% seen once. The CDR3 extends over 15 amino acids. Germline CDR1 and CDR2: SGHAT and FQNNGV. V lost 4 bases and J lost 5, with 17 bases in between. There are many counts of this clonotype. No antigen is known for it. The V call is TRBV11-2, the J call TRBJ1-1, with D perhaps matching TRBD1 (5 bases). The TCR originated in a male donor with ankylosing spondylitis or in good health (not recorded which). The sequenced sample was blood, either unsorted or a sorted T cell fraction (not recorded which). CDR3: CASSSQGGRETEAFF. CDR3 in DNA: TGTGCCAGCAGCTCCCAGGGAGGGAGGGAGACTGAAGCTTTCTTT. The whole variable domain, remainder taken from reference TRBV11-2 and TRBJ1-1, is EAGVAQSPRYKIIEKRQSVAFWCNPISGHATLYWYQQILGQGPKLLIQFQNNGVVDDSQLPKDRFSAERLKGVDSTLKIQPAKLEDSAVYLCASSSQGGRETEAFFGQGTRLTVV.